A selection of T cell receptor beta chains follows, all from one sample in a study of blood T cell repertoires in COVID-19. Data came from immunoSEQ multiplex PCR; TCRdb stores just in-frame clones and leaves some out. The data hold 200,000 to 250,000 clones, with about nine tenths observed a single time. Sequencing input: peripheral blood. The receptors were sampled from a man aged 25 to 40 with COVID-19, enrolled during active disease. CDR3s include the opening cysteine and the closing phenylalanine or tryptophan. D genes are given only for firm matches. The size of a clone is reported for some rows only, either as once, few or many, or as a class for expanded clones.

TRBJ2-7	12	TRBV29-1	-	TRBD2	TGCAGCGCCGTAGCGGGAGTAGGCGAGCAGTACTTC	CSAVAGVGEQYF
TRBJ2-3	16	TRBV7-9	-	TRBD1	TGTGCCAGCAGCTCGGATCCGGGACAGAGCACAGATACGCAGTATTTT	CASSSDPGQSTDTQYF
TRBJ1-6	16	TRBV19	-	TRBD1	TGTGCCAGTAGTACCTCGGGACAGAGCTATAATTCACCCCTCCACTTT	CASSTSGQSYNSPLHF
TRBJ2-1	21	TRBV19	-	TRBD2	TGTGCCAGTAGCCCCGCTGGTGGAGCGGGGGGGCCGGGGAGCAGGTACAATGAGCAGTTCTTC	CASSPAGGAGGPGSRYNEQFF
TRBJ2-1	15	TRBV6-5	-	TRBD1	TGTGCCAGCAGCCCCCGGACAGGGGGCCCCAATGAGCAGTTCTTC	CASSPRTGGPNEQFF
TRBJ1-1	15	TRBV6-6	-	-	TGTGCCAGCAGTTACAAGAGGGAGATGAACACTGAAGCTTTCTTT	CASSYKREMNTEAFF
TRBJ1-2	15	TRBV2	-	TRBD1	TGTGCCAGCAGGGACAGGGGTTTCGGTAACTATGGCTACACCTTC	CASRDRGFGNYGYTF
TRBJ1-3	17	TRBV7-2	-	TRBD1	TGTGCCAGCAGCTTAGCAGGGGCAGGGGGCTCTGGAAACACCATATATTTT	CASSLAGAGGSGNTIYF
TRBJ2-1	16	TRBV19	-	TRBD2	TGTGCCAGTAGTGTGACTAGCGCCCGGGGTAAAAATGAGCAGTTCTTC	CASSVTSARGKNEQFF
TRBJ2-2	15	TRBV5-5	once	-	TGTGCCAGCAGCCGTGGAGGGCCGGACACCGGGGAGCTGTTTTTT	CASSRGGPDTGELFF
TRBJ1-2	18	TRBV5-4	-	-	TGTGCCAGCAGCTTGCGGGGGGGACCAGGGAAACTGGGCTATGGCTACACCTTC	CASSLRGGPGKLGYGYTF